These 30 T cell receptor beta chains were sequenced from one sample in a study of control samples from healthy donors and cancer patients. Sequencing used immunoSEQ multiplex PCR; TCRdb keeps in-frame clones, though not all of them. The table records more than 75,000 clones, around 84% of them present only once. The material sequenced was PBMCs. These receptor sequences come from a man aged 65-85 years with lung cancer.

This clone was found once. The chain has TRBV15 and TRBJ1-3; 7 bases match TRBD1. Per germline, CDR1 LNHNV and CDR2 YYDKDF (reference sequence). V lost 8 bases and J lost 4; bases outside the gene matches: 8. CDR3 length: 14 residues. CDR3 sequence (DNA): TGTGCCACCTCGACAGGGCTCTCGGGAAACACCATATATTTT. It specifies CATSTGLSGNTIYF.

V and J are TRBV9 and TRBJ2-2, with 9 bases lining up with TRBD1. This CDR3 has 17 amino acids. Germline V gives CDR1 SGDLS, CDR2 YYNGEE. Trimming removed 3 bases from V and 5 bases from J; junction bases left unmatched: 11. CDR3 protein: CASSASDRQGVTGELFF. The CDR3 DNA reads TGTGCCAGCAGCGCTTCGGATAGACAGGGGGTAACCGGGGAGCTGTTTTTT.

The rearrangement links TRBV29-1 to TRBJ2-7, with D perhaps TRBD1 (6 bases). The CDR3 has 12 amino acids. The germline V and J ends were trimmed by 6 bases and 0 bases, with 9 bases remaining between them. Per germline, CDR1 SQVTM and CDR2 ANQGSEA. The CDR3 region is CSVGQSSYEQYF. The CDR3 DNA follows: TGCAGCGTGGGACAATCCTCCTACGAGCAGTACTTC.

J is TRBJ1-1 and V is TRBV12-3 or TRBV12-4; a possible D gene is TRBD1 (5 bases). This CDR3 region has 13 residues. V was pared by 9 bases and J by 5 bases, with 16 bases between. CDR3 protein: CASSQGVGTEAFF. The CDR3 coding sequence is TGTGCCAGTTCCCAGGGTGTGGGTACTGAAGCTTTCTTT.

CDR3 DNA: TGTGCCACCAGTGATGGACGTTCGACAGGCGCAAGCTCCTACGAGCAGTACTTC. It codes for CATSDGRSTGASSYEQYF. The chain recombines TRBV24-1 with TRBJ2-7, with D tentatively TRBD1 (6 bases). Trimming took off 3 bases at V and 0 bases at J, with 20 bases between the two ends. CDR1 is KGHDR and CDR2 is SFDVKD in the germline V gene. The CDR3 contains 18 residues.

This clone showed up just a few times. The CDR3 nucleotides read TGTGCCACCAAACGTCGCGACGAGCAGTACTTC. This translates into CATKRRDEQYF. This sequence joins TRBV6-5 and TRBJ2-7; no clear D. The CDR3 runs to 11 residues. Trimming removed 10 bases from V and 5 bases from J, with 12 bases in between. From germline, CDR1 is MNHEY and CDR2 SVGAGI.

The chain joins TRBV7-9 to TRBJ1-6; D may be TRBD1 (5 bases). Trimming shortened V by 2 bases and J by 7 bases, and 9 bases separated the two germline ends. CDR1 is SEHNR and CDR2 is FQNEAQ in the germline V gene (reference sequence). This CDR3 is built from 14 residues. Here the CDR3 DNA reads TGTGCCAGCAGCTTACTAGGGGTAAATTCACCCCTCCACTTT. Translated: CASSLLGVNSPLHF. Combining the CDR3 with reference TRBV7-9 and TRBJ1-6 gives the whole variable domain DTGVSQNPRHKITKRGQNVTFRCDPISEHNRLYWYRQTLGQGPEFLTYFQNEAQLEKSRLLSDRFSAERPKGSFSTLEIQRTEQGDSAMYLCASSLLGVNSPLHFGNGTRLTVT.

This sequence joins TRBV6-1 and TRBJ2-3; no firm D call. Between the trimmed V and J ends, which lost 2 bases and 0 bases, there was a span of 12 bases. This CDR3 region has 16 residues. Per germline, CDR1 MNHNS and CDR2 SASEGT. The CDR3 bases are TGTGCCAGCAGTGAACCGGTGGCCGCTAGCACAGATACGCAGTATTTT. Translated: CASSEPVAASTDTQYF.

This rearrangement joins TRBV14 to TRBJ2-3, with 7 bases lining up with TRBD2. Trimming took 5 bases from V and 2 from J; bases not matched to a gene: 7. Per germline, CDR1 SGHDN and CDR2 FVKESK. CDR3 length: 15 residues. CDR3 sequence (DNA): TGTGCCAGCAGCAGCCGCGGGGGTTACACAGATACGCAGTATTTT. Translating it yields CASSSRGGYTDTQYF.

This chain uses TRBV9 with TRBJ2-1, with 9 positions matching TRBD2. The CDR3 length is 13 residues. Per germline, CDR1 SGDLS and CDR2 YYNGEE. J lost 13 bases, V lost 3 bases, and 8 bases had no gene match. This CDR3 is CASSGASGATQFF. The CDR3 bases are TGTGCCAGCAGCGGCGCTAGCGGGGCGACACAGTTCTTC.

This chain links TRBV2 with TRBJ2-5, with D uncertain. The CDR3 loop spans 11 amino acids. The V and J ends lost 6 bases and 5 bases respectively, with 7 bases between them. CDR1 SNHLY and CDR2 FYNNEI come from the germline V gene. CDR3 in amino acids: CASRPFETQYF. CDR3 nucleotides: TGTGCCAGCAGGCCATTCGAGACCCAGTACTTC.

The DNA of the CDR3 is TGTGCCAGCAGCTTGGCCCAGGACGGCTACACCTTC. Translating it yields CASSLAQDGYTF. The V gene is TRBV5-4, the J gene TRBJ1-2; D uncertain. The CDR3 is made up of 12 amino acids. Germline V gene data show CDR1 as SGHNT and CDR2 as YYREEE (reference sequence). Trimming took 0 bases from V and 8 from J, leaving 8 bases between them.

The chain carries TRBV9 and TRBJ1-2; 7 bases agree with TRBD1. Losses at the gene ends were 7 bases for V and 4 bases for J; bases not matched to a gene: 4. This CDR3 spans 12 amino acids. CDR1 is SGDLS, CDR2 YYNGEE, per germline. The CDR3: CASGTVFYGYTF. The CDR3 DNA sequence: TGTGCCAGCGGGACAGTTTTCTATGGCTACACCTTC.

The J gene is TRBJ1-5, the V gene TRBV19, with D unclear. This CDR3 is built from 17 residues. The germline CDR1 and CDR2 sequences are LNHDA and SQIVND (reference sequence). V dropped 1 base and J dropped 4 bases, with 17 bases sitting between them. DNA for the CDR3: TGTGCCAGTAGTATAGGGGTTTCGGGATCTCCTAATCAGCCCCAGCATTTT. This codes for CASSIGVSGSPNQPQHF.

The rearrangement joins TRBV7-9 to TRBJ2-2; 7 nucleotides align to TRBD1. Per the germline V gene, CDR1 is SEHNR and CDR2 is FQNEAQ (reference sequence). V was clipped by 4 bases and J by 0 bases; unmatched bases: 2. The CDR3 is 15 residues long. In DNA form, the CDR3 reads TGTGCCAGCAGCTCGGGACAGACGAACACCGGGGAGCTGTTTTTT. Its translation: CASSSGQTNTGELFF.

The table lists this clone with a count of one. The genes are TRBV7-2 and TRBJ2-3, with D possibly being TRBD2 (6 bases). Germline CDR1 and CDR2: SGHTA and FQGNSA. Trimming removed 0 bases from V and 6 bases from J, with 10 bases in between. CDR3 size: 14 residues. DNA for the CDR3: TGTGCCAGCAGCTTAGCAGGCGGGATGGATACGCAGTATTTT. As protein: CASSLAGGMDTQYF.

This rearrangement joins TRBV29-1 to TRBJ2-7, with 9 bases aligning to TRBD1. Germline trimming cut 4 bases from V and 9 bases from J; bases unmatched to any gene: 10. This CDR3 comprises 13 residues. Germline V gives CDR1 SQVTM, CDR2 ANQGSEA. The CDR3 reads CSVAETGGAAQYF. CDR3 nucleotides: TGCAGCGTTGCTGAAACAGGGGGCGCCGCGCAGTACTTC.

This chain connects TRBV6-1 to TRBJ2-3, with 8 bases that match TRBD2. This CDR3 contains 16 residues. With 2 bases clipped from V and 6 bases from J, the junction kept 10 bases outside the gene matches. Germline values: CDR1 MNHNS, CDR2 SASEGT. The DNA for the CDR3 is TGTGCCAGCAGTGAATATCCAGCGGGGGCGCAGGATACGCAGTATTTT. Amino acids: CASSEYPAGAQDTQYF.

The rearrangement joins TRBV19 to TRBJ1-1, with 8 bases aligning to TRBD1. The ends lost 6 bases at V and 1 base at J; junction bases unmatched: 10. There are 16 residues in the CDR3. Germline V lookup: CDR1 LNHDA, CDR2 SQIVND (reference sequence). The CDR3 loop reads CASRPGGGYKNTEAFF. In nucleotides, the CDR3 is TGTGCCAGTAGGCCAGGGGGCGGGTATAAGAACACTGAAGCTTTCTTT.

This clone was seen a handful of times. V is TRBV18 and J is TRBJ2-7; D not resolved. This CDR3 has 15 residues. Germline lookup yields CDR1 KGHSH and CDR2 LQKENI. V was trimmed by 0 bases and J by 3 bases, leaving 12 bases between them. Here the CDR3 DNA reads TGTGCCAGCTCACCACCAATTGGCCCCATCTACGAGCAGTACTTC. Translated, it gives CASSPPIGPIYEQYF.

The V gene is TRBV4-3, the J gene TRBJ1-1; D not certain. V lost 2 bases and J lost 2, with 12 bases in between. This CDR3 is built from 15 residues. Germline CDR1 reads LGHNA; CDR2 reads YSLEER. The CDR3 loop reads CASSQSHRQNTEAFF. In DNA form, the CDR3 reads TGCGCCAGCAGCCAATCCCATCGCCAAAACACTGAAGCTTTCTTT.

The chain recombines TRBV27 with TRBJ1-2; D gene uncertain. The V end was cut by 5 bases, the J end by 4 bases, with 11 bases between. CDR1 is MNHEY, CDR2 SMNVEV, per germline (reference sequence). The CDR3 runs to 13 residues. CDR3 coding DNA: TGTGCCAGCAGTCCCGGGTTCCTCTATGGCTACACCTTC. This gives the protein CASSPGFLYGYTF.

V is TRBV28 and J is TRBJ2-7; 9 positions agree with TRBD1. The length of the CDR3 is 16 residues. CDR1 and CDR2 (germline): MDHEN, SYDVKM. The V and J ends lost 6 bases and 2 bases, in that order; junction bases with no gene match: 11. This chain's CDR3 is CASRPSMGQGTYEQYF. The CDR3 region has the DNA TGTGCCAGCAGACCCAGCATGGGACAGGGCACCTACGAGCAGTACTTC.

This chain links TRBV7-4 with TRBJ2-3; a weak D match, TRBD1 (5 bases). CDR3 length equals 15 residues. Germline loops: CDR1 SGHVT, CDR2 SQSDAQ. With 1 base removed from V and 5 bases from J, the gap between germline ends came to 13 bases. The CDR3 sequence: CASSLVARAGDTQYF. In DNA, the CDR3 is TGTGCCAGCAGCTTAGTTGCCAGGGCCGGAGATACGCAGTATTTT. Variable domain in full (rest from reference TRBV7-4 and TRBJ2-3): GAGVSQSPRYKVAKRGRDVALRCDSISGHVTLYWYRQTLGQGSEVLTYSQSDAQRDKSGRPSGRFSAERPERSVSTLKIQRTEQGDSAVYLCASSLVARAGDTQYFGPGTRLTVL.

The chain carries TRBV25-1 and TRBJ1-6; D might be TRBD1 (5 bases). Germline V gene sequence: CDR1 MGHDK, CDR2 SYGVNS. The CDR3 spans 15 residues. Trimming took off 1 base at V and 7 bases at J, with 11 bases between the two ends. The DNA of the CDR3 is TGTGCCAGCAGTGAATCTGGGGGGAAGAATTCACCCCTCCACTTT. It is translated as CASSESGGKNSPLHF.

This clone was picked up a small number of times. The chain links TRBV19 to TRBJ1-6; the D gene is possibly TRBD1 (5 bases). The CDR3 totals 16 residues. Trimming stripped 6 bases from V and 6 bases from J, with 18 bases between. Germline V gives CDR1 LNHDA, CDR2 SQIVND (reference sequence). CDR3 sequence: CASSSTASSLNSPLHF. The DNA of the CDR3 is TGTGCCAGTAGCTCGACAGCTAGCAGCCTTAATTCACCCCTCCACTTT. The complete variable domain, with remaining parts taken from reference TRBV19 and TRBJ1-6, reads DGGITQSPKYLFRKEGQNVTLSCEQNLNHDAMYWYRQDPGQGLRLIYYSQIVNDFQKGDIAEGYSVSREKKESFPLTVTSAQKNPTAFYLCASSSTASSLNSPLHFGNGTRLTVT.

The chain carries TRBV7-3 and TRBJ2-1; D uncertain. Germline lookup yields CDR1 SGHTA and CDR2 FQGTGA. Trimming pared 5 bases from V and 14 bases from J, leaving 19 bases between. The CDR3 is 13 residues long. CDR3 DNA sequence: TGTGCCAGCAGCCATTTCGGCCTCTCTGGGAAGTTCTTC. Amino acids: CASSHFGLSGKFF.

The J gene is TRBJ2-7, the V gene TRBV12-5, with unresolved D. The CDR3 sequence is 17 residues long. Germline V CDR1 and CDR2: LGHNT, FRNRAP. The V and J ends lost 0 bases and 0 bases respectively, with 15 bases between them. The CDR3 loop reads CASGLVPVGGGSYEQYF. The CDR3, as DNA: TGTGCTAGTGGTTTGGTACCAGTCGGTGGCGGCTCCTACGAGCAGTACTTC.

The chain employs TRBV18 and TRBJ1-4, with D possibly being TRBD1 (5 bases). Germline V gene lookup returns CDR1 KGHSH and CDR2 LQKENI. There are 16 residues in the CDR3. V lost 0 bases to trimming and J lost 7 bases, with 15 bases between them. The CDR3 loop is CASSPPIGGEGEKLFF. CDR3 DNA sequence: TGTGCCAGCTCACCACCGATTGGGGGAGAGGGTGAAAAACTGTTTTTT.

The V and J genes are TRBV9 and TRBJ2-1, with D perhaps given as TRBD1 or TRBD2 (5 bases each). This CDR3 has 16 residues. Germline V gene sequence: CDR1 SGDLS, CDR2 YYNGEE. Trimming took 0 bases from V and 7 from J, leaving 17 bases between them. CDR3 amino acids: CASSVELRGTGNEQFF. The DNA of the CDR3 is TGTGCCAGCAGCGTAGAACTCCGGGGCACTGGGAATGAGCAGTTCTTC.